This T cell receptor beta chain was profiled in a study of blood T cell repertoires in COVID-19. In germline, CDR1 is SGHRS, CDR2 YFSETQ. After removal of 3 bases from V and 6 bases from J, the junction contained 6 bases not matched to a gene. The length of the CDR3 is 14 residues. Method: immunoSEQ multiplex PCR; TCRdb's copy keeps in-frame clones and lacks some. Of around 170,000 clones detected, about 81% appear once; the ten largest clones hold 12%. The sample was peripheral blood. The chain employs TRBV5-1 and TRBJ1-1, with 9 bases identical to TRBD1. The TCR sequence derives from an elderly woman with COVID-19, enrolled during active disease. The CDR3 loop is CASSSGQGFSEAFF. DNA for the CDR3: TGCGCCAGCAGCTCGGGACAGGGCTTCTCTGAAGCTTTCTTT.